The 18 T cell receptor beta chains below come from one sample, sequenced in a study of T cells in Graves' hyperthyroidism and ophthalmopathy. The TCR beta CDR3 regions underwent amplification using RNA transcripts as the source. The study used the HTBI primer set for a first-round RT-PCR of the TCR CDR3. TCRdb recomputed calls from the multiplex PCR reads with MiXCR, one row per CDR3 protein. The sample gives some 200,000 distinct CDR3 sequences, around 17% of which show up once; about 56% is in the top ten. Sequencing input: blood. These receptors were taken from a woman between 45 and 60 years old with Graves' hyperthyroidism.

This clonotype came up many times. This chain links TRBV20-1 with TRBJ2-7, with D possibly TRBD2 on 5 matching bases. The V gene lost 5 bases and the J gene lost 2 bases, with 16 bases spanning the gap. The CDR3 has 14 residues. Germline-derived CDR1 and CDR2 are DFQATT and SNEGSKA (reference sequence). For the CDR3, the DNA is TGCAGTGCTCTCCTGGGAGCCGACGCCTACGAGCAGTACTTC. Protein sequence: CSALLGADAYEQYF.

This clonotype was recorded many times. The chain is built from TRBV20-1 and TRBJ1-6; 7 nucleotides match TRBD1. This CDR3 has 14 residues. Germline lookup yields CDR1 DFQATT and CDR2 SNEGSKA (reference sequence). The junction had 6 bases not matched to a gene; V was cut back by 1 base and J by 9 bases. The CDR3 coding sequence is TGCAGTGCTAGAGCGGGACAGCAGGCTTCACCCCTCCACTTT. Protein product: CSARAGQQASPLHF.

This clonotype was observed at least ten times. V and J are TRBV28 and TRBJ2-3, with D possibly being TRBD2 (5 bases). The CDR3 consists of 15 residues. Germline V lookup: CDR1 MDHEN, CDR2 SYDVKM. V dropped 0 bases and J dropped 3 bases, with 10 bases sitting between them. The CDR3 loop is CASSLWGAITDTQYF. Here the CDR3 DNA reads TGTGCCAGCAGTTTATGGGGAGCGATAACAGATACGCAGTATTTT.

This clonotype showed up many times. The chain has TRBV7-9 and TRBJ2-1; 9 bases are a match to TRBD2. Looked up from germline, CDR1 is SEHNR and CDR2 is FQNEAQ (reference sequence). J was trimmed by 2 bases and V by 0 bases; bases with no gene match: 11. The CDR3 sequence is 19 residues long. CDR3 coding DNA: TGTGCCAGCAGCTTAGCCCGTTTAGCGGGAGCCGCGACCTACAATGAGCAGTTCTTC. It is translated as CASSLARLAGAATYNEQFF.

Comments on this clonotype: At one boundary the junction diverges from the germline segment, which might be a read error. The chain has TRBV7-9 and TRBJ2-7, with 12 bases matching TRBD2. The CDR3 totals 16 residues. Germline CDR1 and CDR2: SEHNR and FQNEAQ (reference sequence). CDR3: CASSVRLAGARYGQYF. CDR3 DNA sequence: TGTGCCAGCAGCGTCCGACTAGCGGGAGCCCGATACGGGCAGTACTTC. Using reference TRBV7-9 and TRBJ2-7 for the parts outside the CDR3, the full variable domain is DTGVSQNPRHKITKRGQNVTFRCDPISEHNRLYWYRQTLGQGPEFLTYFQNEAQLEKSRLLSDRFSAERPKGSFSTLEIQRTEQGDSAMYLCASSVRLAGARYGQYFGPGTRLTVT.

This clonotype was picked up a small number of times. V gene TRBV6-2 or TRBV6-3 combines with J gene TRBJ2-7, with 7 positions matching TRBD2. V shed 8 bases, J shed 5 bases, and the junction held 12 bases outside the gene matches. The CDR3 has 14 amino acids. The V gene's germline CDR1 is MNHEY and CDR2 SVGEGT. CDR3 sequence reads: CASCERRAGDEQYF. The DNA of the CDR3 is TGTGCCAGCTGTGAGAGAAGGGCGGGGGACGAGCAGTACTTC.

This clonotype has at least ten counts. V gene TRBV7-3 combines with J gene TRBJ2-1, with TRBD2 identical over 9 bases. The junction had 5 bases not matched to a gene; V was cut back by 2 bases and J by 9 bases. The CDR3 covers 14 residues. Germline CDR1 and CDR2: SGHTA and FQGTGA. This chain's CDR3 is CASSLAGGPSEQFF. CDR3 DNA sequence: TGTGCCAGCAGCTTAGCGGGAGGGCCTAGTGAGCAGTTCTTC. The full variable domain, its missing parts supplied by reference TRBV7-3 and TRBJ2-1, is GAGVSQTPSNKVTEKGKYVELRCDPISGHTALYWYRQSLGQGPEFLIYFQGTGAADDSGLPNDRFFAVRPEGSVSTLKIQRTERGDSAVYLCASSLAGGPSEQFFGPGTRLTVL.

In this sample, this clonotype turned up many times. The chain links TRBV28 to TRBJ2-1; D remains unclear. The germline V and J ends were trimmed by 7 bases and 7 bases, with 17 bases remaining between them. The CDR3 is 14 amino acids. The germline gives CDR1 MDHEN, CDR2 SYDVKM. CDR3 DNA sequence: TGTGCCAGCAAGGAGCGAGGTATAGGGAATGAGCAGTTCTTC. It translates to CASKERGIGNEQFF.

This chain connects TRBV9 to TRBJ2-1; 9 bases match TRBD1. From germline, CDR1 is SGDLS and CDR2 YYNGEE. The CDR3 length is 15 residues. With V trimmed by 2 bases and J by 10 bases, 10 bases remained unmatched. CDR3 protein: CASSVSRQGETEQFF. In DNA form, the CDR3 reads TGTGCCAGCAGCGTCTCCCGACAGGGGGAAACCGAGCAGTTCTTC.

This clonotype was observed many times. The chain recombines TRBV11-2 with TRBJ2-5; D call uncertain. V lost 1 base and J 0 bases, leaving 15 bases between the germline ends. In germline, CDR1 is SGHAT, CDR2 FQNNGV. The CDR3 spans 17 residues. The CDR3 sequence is CASSLGGWVSDQETQYF. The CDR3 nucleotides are TGTGCCAGCAGCTTAGGGGGTTGGGTGTCGGACCAAGAGACCCAGTACTTC.

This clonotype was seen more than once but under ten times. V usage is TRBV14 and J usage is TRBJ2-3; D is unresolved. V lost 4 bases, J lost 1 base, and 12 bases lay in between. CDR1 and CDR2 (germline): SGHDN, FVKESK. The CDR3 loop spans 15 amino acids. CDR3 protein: CASSPWVSGTDTQYF. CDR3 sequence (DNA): TGTGCCAGCAGCCCGTGGGTATCGGGCACAGATACGCAGTATTTT.

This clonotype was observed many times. CDR3 DNA sequence: TGTGCCAGCAGTTACTCTAACACCGGGGAGCTGTTTTTT. Amino acids: CASSYSNTGELFF. The gene calls are TRBV6-6 and TRBJ2-2; no clear D gene. The CDR3 has 13 residues. V was clipped by 0 bases and J by 2 bases, with 1 base between them. In germline, CDR1 is MNHNY, CDR2 SVGAGI (reference sequence).

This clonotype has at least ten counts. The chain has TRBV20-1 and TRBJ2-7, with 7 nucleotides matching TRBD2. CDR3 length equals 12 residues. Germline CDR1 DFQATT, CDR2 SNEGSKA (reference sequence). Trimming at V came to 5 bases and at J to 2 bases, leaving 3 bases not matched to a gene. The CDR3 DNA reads TGCAGTGCTCTAGCGGCTACCTACGAGCAGTACTTC. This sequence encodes CSALAATYEQYF.

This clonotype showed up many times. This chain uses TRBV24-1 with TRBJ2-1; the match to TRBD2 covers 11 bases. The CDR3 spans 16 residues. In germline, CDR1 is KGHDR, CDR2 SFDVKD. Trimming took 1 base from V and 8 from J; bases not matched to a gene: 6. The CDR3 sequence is CATSDFGLAGGDEQFF. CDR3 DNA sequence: TGTGCCACCAGTGATTTTGGGCTAGCGGGAGGAGATGAGCAGTTCTTC.

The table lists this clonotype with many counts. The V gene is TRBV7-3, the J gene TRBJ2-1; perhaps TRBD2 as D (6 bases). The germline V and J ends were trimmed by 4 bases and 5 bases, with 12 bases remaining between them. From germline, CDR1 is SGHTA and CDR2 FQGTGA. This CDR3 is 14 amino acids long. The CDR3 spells CASSYSGINNEQFF. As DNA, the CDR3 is TGTGCCAGCAGCTATAGCGGAATAAACAATGAGCAGTTCTTC.

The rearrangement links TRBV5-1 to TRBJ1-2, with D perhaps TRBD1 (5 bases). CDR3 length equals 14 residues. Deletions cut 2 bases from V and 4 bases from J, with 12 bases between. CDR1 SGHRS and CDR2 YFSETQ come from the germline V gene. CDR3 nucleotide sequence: TGCGCCAGCAGCTTCGTCCAGGGACGCTATGGCTACACCTTC. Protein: CASSFVQGRYGYTF.

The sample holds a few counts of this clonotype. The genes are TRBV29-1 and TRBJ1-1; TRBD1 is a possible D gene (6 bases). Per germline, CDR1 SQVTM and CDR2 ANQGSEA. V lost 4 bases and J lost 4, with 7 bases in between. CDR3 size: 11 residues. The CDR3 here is CSVARGTEAFF. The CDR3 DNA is TGCAGCGTTGCCAGGGGCACTGAAGCTTTCTTT.

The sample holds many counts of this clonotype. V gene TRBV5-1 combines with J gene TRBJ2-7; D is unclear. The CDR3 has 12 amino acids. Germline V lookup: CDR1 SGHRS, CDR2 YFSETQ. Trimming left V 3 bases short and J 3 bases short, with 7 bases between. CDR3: CASSWNLYEQYF. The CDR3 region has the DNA TGCGCCAGCAGCTGGAACCTCTACGAGCAGTACTTC.